Below are 22 T cell receptor beta chains sequenced from a single sample in a study of shared clonotypes between healthy human individuals. Only in-frame clones appear in the TCRdb table, and some are missing; sequencing was by immunoSEQ multiplex PCR. Here the sample spans about 340,000 clones, more than 60% being singletons. The sequencing input was memory CD4+ T cells sorted from blood. Regarding subset: CD45RA-negative fraction. These TCRs come from a man in his thirties or forties in good health.

The gene calls are TRBV7-2 and TRBJ2-7; 7 bases agree with TRBD2. V was pared by 5 bases and J by 6 bases, with 7 bases of the junction left unmatched. The CDR3 covers 13 residues. Germline values: CDR1 SGHTA, CDR2 FQGNSA. The CDR3 bases are TGTGCCAGCAGCCTCATAGGGGAGGGCGAGCAGTACTTC. This codes for CASSLIGEGEQYF.

The chain joins TRBV18 to TRBJ1-4; D possibly corresponds to TRBD1 (5 bases). Trimming took off 3 bases at V and 8 bases at J, with 16 bases between the two ends. This CDR3 spans 15 amino acids. Germline CDR1 and CDR2: KGHSH and LQKENI. The CDR3 region is CASSPPDRVGEKLFF. Written as DNA, the CDR3 is TGTGCCAGCTCACCCCCCGACAGAGTGGGGGAAAAACTGTTTTTT.

V is TRBV29-1 and J is TRBJ2-7, with D perhaps assigned TRBD1 or TRBD2 (5 bases each). The CDR3 has 13 residues. Germline assignment: CDR1 SQVTM and CDR2 ANQGSEA. V was clipped by 4 bases and J by 0 bases, with 10 bases between them. Written as DNA, the CDR3 is TGCAGCGTTGCGGGGCTTAGCTCCTACGAGCAGTACTTC. It is translated as CSVAGLSSYEQYF.

The chain employs TRBV7-9 and TRBJ2-7; D is unresolved. Germline loops: CDR1 SEHNR, CDR2 FQNEAQ (reference sequence). Trimming pared 6 bases from V and 3 bases from J, leaving 15 bases between. The CDR3 loop spans 14 amino acids. The CDR3 bases are TGTGCCAGCAGTACCACCCGGGTCATCTACGAGCAGTACTTC. Protein sequence: CASSTTRVIYEQYF.

This chain joins TRBV4-2 and TRBJ2-7; D uncertain. This CDR3 spans 11 amino acids. Trimming removed 0 bases from V and 10 bases from J, with 7 bases in between. Germline values: CDR1 LGHNA, CDR2 YNFKEQ. CDR3 sequence: CASSQDLEQYF. Here the CDR3 DNA reads TGTGCCAGCAGCCAAGATCTGGAACAGTACTTC.

This clone showed up just once. The genes are TRBV29-1 and TRBJ2-1; D might be TRBD1 or TRBD2, each matching 6 bases. V shed 4 bases and J shed 1 base, with 11 bases lying between them. The germline CDR1 and CDR2 sequences are SQVTM and ANQGSEA. The CDR3 is 14 residues long. The CDR3 coding sequence is TGCAGCGTTGCATGGGGGGCTTCCTACAATGAGCAGTTCTTC. It specifies CSVAWGASYNEQFF.

This clone was recorded a few times. The rearrangement joins TRBV9 to TRBJ1-1, with D tentatively TRBD1 (6 bases). Germline lookup yields CDR1 SGDLS and CDR2 YYNGEE. The CDR3 contains 15 residues. V was cut by 4 bases and J by 4 bases, with 17 bases left in between. CDR3 sequence reads: CASSPMWGQGTEAFF. The CDR3 region has the DNA TGTGCCAGCAGCCCAATGTGGGGGCAAGGCACTGAAGCTTTCTTT.

The chain uses TRBV5-4 and TRBJ1-1; a weak D match, TRBD1 (6 bases). Germline CDR1 SGHNT, CDR2 YYREEE (reference sequence). The CDR3 length is 13 residues. Trimming cost V 4 bases and J 1 base, with 8 bases left between them. The DNA of the CDR3 is TGTGCCAGCAGCCGAGGGGGGAACACTGAAGCTTTCTTT. It codes for CASSRGGNTEAFF.

Points on this clone: Other DNA variants within this sample encode the same CDR3. The chain is built from TRBV10-2 and TRBJ1-4; D might be TRBD1 (5 bases). CDR3 size: 15 residues. In germline, CDR1 is WSHSY, CDR2 SAAADI. The V and J ends lost 10 bases and 10 bases respectively, with 25 bases between them. The CDR3 coding sequence is TGCGCCACCAAGAAAGACGGGACGGGGGGACGAAAACTGTTTTTT. Encoded protein: CATKKDGTGGRKLFF.

J is TRBJ2-7 and V is TRBV10-3, with TRBD2 identical over 15 bases. V trimming: 4 bases; J trimming: 7 bases; junction bases outside the gene matches: 5. From germline, CDR1 is ENHRY and CDR2 SYGVKD. CDR3 length: 15 amino acids. CDR3 nucleotides: TGTGCCATCAGTGCTTCCGGGACTAGCGGGAGGGAGCAGTACTTC. Its translation is CAISASGTSGREQYF.

Worth noting for this clone: In the same sample, other DNA sequences code for this CDR3. The genes are TRBV5-1 and TRBJ2-7; the match to TRBD2 covers 7 bases. This CDR3 comprises 18 residues. Per the germline V gene, CDR1 is SGHRS and CDR2 is YFSETQ. The J segment lost 4 bases and the V segment lost 8 bases, leaving 24 bases of the junction unmatched. In nucleotides, the CDR3 is TGCGCCAGTAGCCTCCGCCTACAGACTAGCACGAAAGGGTACGAGCAGTACTTC. As protein: CASSLRLQTSTKGYEQYF.

This clone was seen more than once but under ten times. The J gene is TRBJ2-6, the V gene TRBV29-1, with 7 bases lining up with TRBD1. Looked up from germline, CDR1 is SQVTM and CDR2 is ANQGSEA. With V trimmed by 5 bases and J by 2 bases, 6 bases remained unmatched. CDR3 size: 15 residues. In DNA, the CDR3 is TGCAGCGTTCTACAGGGGAGCCCTGGGGCCAACGTCCTGACTTTC. Translating it yields CSVLQGSPGANVLTF.

The CDR3, as DNA: TGTGCCAGTAGTGTCCCGGGACAGGGCTATGGCTACACCTTC. It is translated as CASSVPGQGYGYTF. J is TRBJ1-2 and V is TRBV19, with 9 bases matching TRBD1. This CDR3 is 14 amino acids long. Germline CDR1 LNHDA, CDR2 SQIVND (reference sequence). Trimming took 5 bases from V and 4 from J; bases not matched to a gene: 5. Combining the CDR3 with reference TRBV19 and TRBJ1-2 gives the whole variable domain DGGITQSPKYLFRKEGQNVTLSCEQNLNHDAMYWYRQDPGQGLRLIYYSQIVNDFQKGDIAEGYSVSREKKESFPLTVTSAQKNPTAFYLCASSVPGQGYGYTFGSGTRLTVV.

The chain uses TRBV7-8 and TRBJ2-3; 14 positions match TRBD2. This CDR3 comprises 15 residues. Germline CDR1 and CDR2: SGHVS and FQNEAQ. The J segment lost 6 bases and the V segment lost 5 bases, leaving 4 bases of the junction unmatched. This chain's CDR3 is CASSAGLAGVDTQYF. CDR3 nucleotides: TGTGCCAGCAGCGCGGGACTAGCGGGAGTGGATACGCAGTATTTT.

In its sample, this clone was seen a few times. This chain links TRBV7-9 with TRBJ2-5; TRBD1 aligns across 12 bases. The CDR3 runs to 16 residues. CDR1 is SEHNR and CDR2 is FQNEAQ in the germline V gene (reference sequence). V lost 7 bases to trimming and J lost 5 bases; unmatched junction nucleotides: 11. Here the CDR3 DNA reads TGTGCCAGCACAAAAGGGGACAGGGGGCTGAAGGAGACCCAGTACTTC. Translating gives CASTKGDRGLKETQYF.

The genes are TRBV7-2 and TRBJ2-2, with 14 bases matching TRBD2. This CDR3 is 18 amino acids long. The V gene end was trimmed by 3 bases and the J gene end by 4 bases; junction bases not matched to a gene: 7. Germline CDR1 reads SGHTA; CDR2 reads FQGNSA. The CDR3 DNA sequence: TGTGCCAGCAGCTTCGGGACTAGCGGGAGAGGGGTCACCGGGGAGCTGTTTTTT. It yields the protein CASSFGTSGRGVTGELFF.

This clone has a handful of counts. The chain links TRBV30 to TRBJ1-2; D not resolved. CDR3 length equals 11 residues. The ends were cut back, 3 bases at V and 1 base at J, with 3 bases in the middle. The V gene's germline CDR1 is GTSNPN and CDR2 SVGIG (reference sequence). Here the CDR3 reads CAWSINYGYTF. The CDR3 DNA reads TGTGCCTGGAGCATTAACTATGGCTACACCTTC.

The chain employs TRBV15 and TRBJ2-1, with 7 positions matching TRBD2. Germline loops: CDR1 LNHNV, CDR2 YYDKDF (reference sequence). This CDR3 contains 15 residues. J gave up 3 bases and V 0 bases, and 2 bases lay outside the gene matches. The CDR3 DNA reads TGTGCCACCAGCAGAGAAGTAGCGGGCTACAATGAGCAGTTCTTC. It specifies CATSREVAGYNEQFF.

The V and J genes are TRBV27 and TRBJ2-7, with 9 bases lining up with TRBD2. The V and J ends lost 6 bases and 2 bases, in that order; junction bases with no gene match: 5. Germline V gene sequence: CDR1 MNHEY, CDR2 SMNVEV (reference sequence). This CDR3 is built from 14 residues. The CDR3 protein is CASSPSGRPYEQYF. CDR3 in DNA: TGTGCCAGCAGCCCAAGCGGGAGGCCCTACGAGCAGTACTTC.

This chain uses TRBV4-3 with TRBJ1-2; D is possibly TRBD1 (5 bases). Per germline, CDR1 LGHNA and CDR2 YSLEER. The CDR3 covers 13 residues. Trimming removed 4 bases from V and 5 bases from J, with 11 bases in between. The DNA of the CDR3 is TGCGCCAGCAGCCGGGACTGGTCTTATGGCTACACCTTC. Its protein is CASSRDWSYGYTF.

The genes are TRBV5-5 and TRBJ2-5; 7 bases align to TRBD1. Germline-derived CDR1 and CDR2 are SGHKS and YYEKEE (reference sequence). This CDR3 is 13 amino acids long. V lost 4 bases to trimming and J lost 2 bases; unmatched junction nucleotides: 2. The CDR3 DNA reads TGTGCCAGCAGCCAGGGGGTTCAAGAGACCCAGTACTTC. It codes for CASSQGVQETQYF.

The chain uses TRBV2 and TRBJ1-1; 8 bases align to TRBD1. Germline trimming cut 7 bases from V and 2 bases from J; bases unmatched to any gene: 3. CDR1 is SNHLY and CDR2 is FYNNEI in the germline V gene. The length of the CDR3 is 13 residues. CDR3 amino acids: CASKDRANTEAFF. DNA of the CDR3: TGTGCCAGCAAGGACAGGGCTAACACTGAAGCTTTCTTT.